Following are 20 T cell receptor beta chains from one sample sequenced in a study of T cell responses to AZD1222 COVID-19 vaccine. Measured with immunoSEQ multiplex PCR; TCRdb has only the in-frame clones, and not every one. The sample carries 55,000 to 80,000 clones, 80% to 90% recorded once. The material sequenced was peripheral blood, taken 28 days after the second AZD1222 dose. These receptors all come from an adult who received the AZD1222 COVID-19 vaccine.

V gene TRBV28 combines with J gene TRBJ2-3; D uncertain. This CDR3 comprises 14 residues. Trimming stripped 4 bases from V and 4 bases from J, with 12 bases between. Germline values: CDR1 MDHEN, CDR2 SYDVKM. This chain's CDR3 is CASSSYQRPDTQYF. CDR3 coding DNA: TGTGCCAGCAGTTCTTACCAGCGTCCAGATACGCAGTATTTT.

This chain links TRBV7-2 with TRBJ1-2; no reliable D call. The CDR3 loop spans 19 amino acids. Germline loops: CDR1 SGHTA, CDR2 FQGNSA. Trimming shortened V by 1 base and J by 5 bases, and 26 bases separated the two germline ends. In nucleotides, the CDR3 is TGTGCCAGCAGCTTAGGGGCCCTCGGCACAGTCTGGGCCGGGTATGGCTACACCTTC. As protein: CASSLGALGTVWAGYGYTF.

The genes are TRBV5-5 and TRBJ2-2; perhaps TRBD1 as D (6 bases). V was pared by 1 base and J by 0 bases, with 13 bases between. The CDR3 spans 17 residues. Germline V gives CDR1 SGHKS, CDR2 YYEKEE (reference sequence). The CDR3, as DNA: TGTGCCAGCAGCTTGAGAGGGGGTCCTTCGAACACCGGGGAGCTGTTTTTT. Its translation: CASSLRGGPSNTGELFF.

The chain is built from TRBV3-1 (or the pseudogene TRBV3-2) and TRBJ1-1; weak D call: TRBD1 (5 bases). This CDR3 is built from 13 residues. Germline loops: CDR1 LGHDT, CDR2 YNNKEL (reference sequence). V was cut by 11 bases and J by 2 bases, with 15 bases left in between. The CDR3 loop reads CASEGPHNTEAFF. The CDR3 DNA is TGTGCCTCGGAGGGGCCCCACAACACTGAAGCTTTCTTT.

J is TRBJ1-3 and V is TRBV7-8; D is unresolved. V was trimmed by 3 bases and J by 5 bases, leaving 5 bases between them. Germline-derived CDR1 and CDR2 are SGHVS and FQNEAQ. The CDR3 covers 12 residues. Here the CDR3 reads CASSLGRNTIYF. The CDR3 DNA reads TGTGCCAGCAGCTTGGGCCGAAACACCATATATTTT.

The V call is TRBV9, the J call TRBJ1-5; 7 positions match TRBD1. CDR3 length: 15 amino acids. Germline assignment: CDR1 SGDLS and CDR2 YYNGEE. J gave up 0 bases and V 4 bases, and 4 bases lay outside the gene matches. CDR3 loop: CASSFRGDSNQPQHF. The CDR3 nucleotides read TGTGCCAGCAGCTTCAGGGGGGATAGCAATCAGCCCCAGCATTTT.

Points on this clone: Other nucleotide sequences from this sample produce the same CDR3. The chain links TRBV11-2 to TRBJ2-5, with D tentatively TRBD2 (6 bases). This CDR3 has 13 residues. Germline V CDR1 and CDR2: SGHAT, FQNNGV. V lost 3 bases to trimming and J lost 3 bases, with 8 bases between them. The CDR3 is CASSFSGEETQYF. CDR3 sequence (DNA): TGTGCCAGCAGCTTTTCGGGGGAAGAGACCCAGTACTTC.

This clone was found once. The gene calls are TRBV3-1 (or the pseudogene TRBV3-2) and TRBJ2-7; TRBD2 matches 8 bases. Germline CDR1 is LGHDT and CDR2 is YNNKEL (reference sequence). The ends lost 4 bases at V and 2 bases at J; junction bases unmatched: 7. This CDR3 comprises 15 residues. The CDR3 loop reads CASSLAGTYAYEQYF. The CDR3 DNA follows: TGTGCCAGCAGCCTAGCGGGAACATACGCCTACGAGCAGTACTTC.

Concerning this clone: Other DNA sequences in this sample translate to the same CDR3. The V gene is TRBV7-9, the J gene TRBJ2-5; no clear D gene. V lost 4 bases and J lost 2, with 2 bases in between. Germline assignment: CDR1 SEHNR and CDR2 FQNEAQ (reference sequence). The CDR3 sequence is 11 residues long. For the CDR3, the DNA is TGTGCCAGCAGCTCTCAAGAGACCCAGTACTTC. It translates to CASSSQETQYF.

This chain uses TRBV27 with TRBJ2-5; D is possibly TRBD1 (5 bases). There are 14 residues in the CDR3. Germline CDR1 is MNHEY and CDR2 is SMNVEV (reference sequence). V was pared by 4 bases and J by 4 bases, with 13 bases between. CDR3 protein: CASSYNGALETQYF. Written as DNA, the CDR3 is TGTGCCAGCAGTTATAATGGGGCCCTAGAGACCCAGTACTTC.

With regard to this clone: Its ends do not fully match the called genes, so a read error is possible. V usage is TRBV6-5 and J usage is TRBJ2-1; 9 bases are a match to TRBD2. This CDR3 comprises 15 residues. The V gene's germline CDR1 is MNHEY and CDR2 SVGAGI. The CDR3 DNA reads TGCGCGGTGGCAGGAGGGCTAGCGGGACGGTATGAGCAGTTCTTC. It specifies CAVAGGLAGRYEQFF.

This clone was found a few times. The chain recombines TRBV6-5 with TRBJ2-1, with D uncertain. The CDR3 totals 16 residues. Trimming took off 6 bases at V and 7 bases at J, with 22 bases between the two ends. Germline loops: CDR1 MNHEY, CDR2 SVGAGI. CDR3 coding DNA: TGTGCCAGCAGCTACCTGACAATATCGAGTGGGAATGAGCAGTTCTTC. As protein: CASSYLTISSGNEQFF.

The chain joins TRBV27 to TRBJ1-1, with D possibly matching TRBD1 (5 bases). The ends were cut back, 3 bases at V and 0 bases at J, with 8 bases in the middle. Germline lookup yields CDR1 MNHEY and CDR2 SMNVEV (reference sequence). This CDR3 has 14 amino acids. CDR3 residues: CASSFGGMNTEAFF. CDR3 coding DNA: TGTGCCAGCAGTTTCGGGGGGATGAACACTGAAGCTTTCTTT.

V is TRBV29-1 and J is TRBJ2-7, with D unclear. This CDR3 comprises 15 residues. Germline CDR1 reads SQVTM; CDR2 reads ANQGSEA. V was cut by 5 bases and J by 4 bases, with 21 bases left in between. CDR3 in amino acids: CSVLNALSPRYEQYF. DNA for the CDR3: TGCAGCGTTCTGAACGCCCTCTCCCCCCGTTACGAGCAGTACTTC.

This chain uses TRBV5-4 with TRBJ2-7; 7 bases agree with TRBD1. The V gene's germline CDR1 is SGHNT and CDR2 YYREEE (reference sequence). The V and J ends lost 5 bases and 2 bases, in that order; junction bases with no gene match: 7. CDR3 size: 14 residues. The CDR3 sequence: CASRATGSTYEQYF. Here the CDR3 DNA reads TGTGCCAGCAGGGCGACAGGGTCTACCTACGAGCAGTACTTC.

The genes are TRBV6-2 or TRBV6-3 and TRBJ1-1; D gene uncertain. The CDR3 has 15 residues. Trimming left V 2 bases short and J 3 bases short, with 13 bases between. Germline CDR1 reads MNHEY; CDR2 reads SVGEGT. This chain's CDR3 is CASSYLADRDTEAFF. The CDR3 coding sequence is TGTGCCAGCAGTTACCTTGCTGACCGCGACACTGAAGCTTTCTTT.

The rearrangement joins TRBV1 to TRBJ2-3; TRBD2, the table's D call, lacks a check against the DNA. TRBV1 is shown as a pseudogene. This CDR3 contains 17 residues. The CDR3 coding sequence is TGCACCAGCAGCCAAGATCAGCTAGCGGGAGGTACAGATACGCAGTATTTT. Protein product: CTSSQDQLAGGTDTQYF.

The chain employs TRBV5-1 and TRBJ2-2; no clear D gene. The CDR3 is made up of 12 amino acids. V was pared by 0 bases and J by 5 bases, with 2 bases between. Germline V gene data show CDR1 as SGHRS and CDR2 as YFSETQ. In DNA, the CDR3 is TGCGCCAGCAGCTTGGCAACCGGGGAGCTGTTTTTT. Protein: CASSLATGELFF.

At least ten counts were recorded for this clone. CDR3 in amino acids: CASSHGLFGTDTQYF. CDR3 DNA: TGTGCCAGCAGTCACGGACTCTTTGGCACAGATACGCAGTATTTT. This chain joins TRBV6-2 or TRBV6-3 and TRBJ2-3, with TRBD2 as a possible D gene (5 bases). V dropped 5 bases and J dropped 1 base, with 13 bases sitting between them. Per the germline V gene, CDR1 is MNHEY and CDR2 is SVGEGT. The CDR3 has 15 amino acids.

The chain links TRBV30 to TRBJ2-3; D is unclear. Germline lookup yields CDR1 GTSNPN and CDR2 SVGIG (reference sequence). Deletions cut 1 base from V and 2 bases from J, with 4 bases between. The CDR3 has 12 residues. DNA for the CDR3: TGTGCCTGGAGTGGTCCCACAGATACGCAGTATTTT. This codes for CAWSGPTDTQYF.